These T cell receptor beta chains were read from a single sample in a study of blood T cell repertoires in COVID-19. This table comes from immunoSEQ multiplex PCR, and its TCRdb copy is limited to in-frame clones, with some not included. Of 100,000 to 150,000 clones in the sample, roughly 86% were seen once. The material sequenced was peripheral blood. Receptor source: a woman in her 70s with COVID-19, enrolled during active disease. CDR3s include the opening cysteine and the closing phenylalanine or tryptophan. D genes are given only for firm matches. The listing skips clone size in some rows; elsewhere it reads once, few, many or a size class.

d_call clone_size j_call v_call cdr3_aa cdr3_nt
TRBD2 . TRBJ2-1 TRBV11-2 CASSGTSGGAYEQFF TGTGCCAGCAGCGGGACTAGCGGGGGGGCATATGAGCAGTTCTTC
. . TRBJ2-5 TRBV5-1 CASSLGRLQETQYF TGCGCCAGCAGCTTGGGGCGACTACAAGAGACCCAGTACTTC
. . TRBJ2-5 TRBV5-4 CASSLGSGLTQETQYF TGTGCCAGCAGCTTGGGATCCGGACTGACTCAAGAGACCCAGTACTTC
. . TRBJ2-7 TRBV15 CATSRAEGSEQYF TGTGCCACCAGCAGAGCGGAGGGTTCCGAGCAGTACTTC
. once TRBJ2-7 TRBV11-1 CASSLGRGYEQYF TGTGCCAGCAGCTTAGGCAGGGGATACGAGCAGTACTTC
. . TRBJ1-2 TRBV12-3/TRBV12-4 CASIYDTNYGYTF TGTGCCAGCATTTATGACACTAACTATGGCTACACCTTC
TRBD1 . TRBJ2-7 TRBV28 CASSWDWDRGREQYF TGTGCCAGCAGTTGGGATTGGGACAGGGGGCGCGAGCAGTACTTC
. . TRBJ1-2 TRBV11-2 CASSPLKSDYGYTF TGTGCCAGCAGCCCACTCAAGTCCGACTATGGCTACACCTTC
. . TRBJ1-6 TRBV28 CASSLVGVSGGDSPLHF TGTGCCAGCAGTTTAGTGGGGGTCAGTGGAGGGGATTCACCCCTCCACTTT
TRBD1 . TRBJ1-4 TRBV5-4 CASSLDGWTGGGEKLFF TGTGCCAGCAGCTTGGATGGCTGGACAGGGGGCGGTGAAAAACTGTTTTTT
TRBD1 . TRBJ2-5 TRBV7-8 CASSPGGRGETQYF TGTGCCAGCAGCCCAGGGGGAAGAGGGGAGACCCAGTACTTC
. few TRBJ1-4 TRBV4-2 CASSQDVAEKLFF TGTGCCAGCAGCCAAGATGTTGCGGAAAAACTGTTTTTT
. . TRBJ1-1 TRBV6-6 CASSSKFQGNTEAFF TGTGCCAGCAGTTCGAAATTCCAGGGGAACACTGAAGCTTTCTTT
. few TRBJ2-7 TRBV21-1 CASSEGRDNSYEQYF TGTGCCAGCAGCGAGGGCCGGGACAATTCCTACGAGCAGTACTTC
TRBD2 . TRBJ2-7 TRBV5-1 CASSVGAGDYEQYF TGCGCCAGCAGCGTAGGGGCGGGAGACTACGAGCAGTACTTC
TRBD2 few TRBJ2-2 TRBV10-2 CASSEPGTSGGQNTGELFF TGCGCCAGCAGTGAGCCCGGGACTAGCGGGGGGCAGAACACCGGGGAGCTGTTTTTT
. . TRBJ2-2 TRBV5-1 CASSLGGLGELFF TGCGCCAGCAGCTTGGGGGGACTCGGGGAGCTGTTTTTT
TRBD2 . TRBJ2-5 TRBV29-1 CRVGGPGGAETQYF TGCCGGGTGGGGGGCCCGGGGGGGGCAGAGACCCAGTACTTC
. . TRBJ2-7 TRBV20-1 CSGRRGREQYF TGCAGCGGCCGACGGGGTAGGGAGCAGTACTTC
. once TRBJ1-5 TRBV5-6 CASSLTGDFQPQHF TGTGCCAGCAGCTTGACGGGGGATTTTCAGCCCCAGCATTTT
. . TRBJ1-2 TRBV6-5 CASSYTAGYGYTF TGTGCCAGCAGTTACACGGCAGGCTATGGCTACACCTTC
. once TRBJ2-1 TRBV28 CASSLVGGGGEQFF TGTGCCAGCAGTCTGGTGGGGGGGGGCGGTGAGCAGTTCTTC
TRBD2 . TRBJ2-1 TRBV5-1 CASSLYRLAGWSYNEQFF TGCGCCAGCAGCTTGTATCGACTAGCGGGGTGGTCCTACAATGAGCAGTTCTTC
. . TRBJ1-1 TRBV30 CALQGQAEAFF TGTGCCTTGCAGGGTCAGGCTGAAGCTTTCTTT
TRBD1 . TRBJ2-2 TRBV5-6 CASSSGTGLSALFF TGTGCCAGCAGTTCCGGGACAGGCCTATCGGCGCTGTTTTTT
TRBD1 . TRBJ2-2 TRBV11-3 CASSSRDRAWTGELFF TGTGCCAGCAGCTCCCGGGACAGGGCATGGACCGGGGAGCTGTTTTTT
. . TRBJ2-2 TRBV10-3 CAISESPGRGTGELFF TGTGCCATCAGTGAGTCGCCCGGTCGGGGGACCGGGGAGCTGTTTTTT
. . TRBJ1-2 TRBV4-1 CASSQSAGIYGYTF TGCGCCAGCAGCCAAAGCGCAGGGATCTATGGCTACACCTTC
. once TRBJ1-4 TRBV28 CASSSSTNEKLFF TGTGCCAGCAGTTCATCAACTAATGAAAAACTGTTTTTT
. . TRBJ2-2 TRBV27 CASRSGHLNTGELFF TGTGCCAGCAGGTCGGGACACCTAAACACCGGGGAGCTGTTTTTT
TRBD2 . TRBJ2-3 TRBV5-1 CASTSPGLAGATDTQYF TGCGCCAGCACGTCACCGGGACTAGCGGGCGCCACAGATACGCAGTATTTT
. . TRBJ1-3 TRBV19 CASSIRRTGNTIYF TGTGCCAGTAGTATACGGAGGACTGGAAACACCATATATTTT
. . TRBJ1-1 TRBV10-2 CASSESWGDTEAFF TGCGCCAGCAGTGAGTCCTGGGGGGACACTGAAGCTTTCTTT
. . TRBJ1-4 TRBV10-3 CAISEMGGWGEKLFF TGTGCCATCAGTGAGATGGGGGGATGGGGTGAAAAACTGTTTTTT
. . TRBJ2-1 TRBV4-1 CASSQEMGVSSYNEQFF TGCGCCAGCAGCCAAGAAATGGGCGTGAGCTCCTACAATGAGCAGTTCTTC
. . TRBJ2-7 TRBV11-2 CASSLIRGGYEQYF TGTGCCAGCAGCTTAATCAGGGGTGGGTATGAGCAGTACTTC
TRBD1 . TRBJ1-5 TRBV15 CATSSGQGNQPQHF TGTGCCACCAGCAGCGGACAGGGCAATCAGCCCCAGCATTTT